This T cell receptor (beta chain) was sequenced during a study of blood T cells in healthy people across ages. With regard to this clonotype: Antigen specificity is unknown.

General study results and limits: The lack of PBMC sorting stopped any conclusive naive versus antigen-experienced comparison.

The germline V gene encodes CDR1 SEHNR and CDR2 FQNEAQ (reference sequence). This CDR3 is 17 amino acids long. Trimming removed 1 base from V and 9 bases from J, with 19 bases in between. PCR was performed a second time for 7 to 11 cycles using a sample-barcoded 5' primer and a J-beta primer mix. All samples yielded 2.5 million or more CDR3-containing paired-end reads. In TCRdb, the 5' RACE reads were re-called with MiXCR into one record per CDR3 protein. The sample has about 1.8 million distinct CDR3 sequences, roughly 50% seen once; the top ten hold approximately 2%. This clonotype originated in a woman between 40 and 55 years old in good health. Sequencing input: blood. This chain connects TRBV7-9 to TRBJ1-6; tentative D call: TRBD1 (5 bases). DNA for the CDR3: TGTGCCAGCAGCTTAGGGGTGACCGCAACGGGGGGTTCACCCCTCCACTTT. Its protein is CASSLGVTATGGSPLHF. The whole variable domain, filled in from reference TRBV7-9 and TRBJ1-6, reads DTGVSQNPRHKITKRGQNVTFRCDPISEHNRLYWYRQTLGQGPEFLTYFQNEAQLEKSRLLSDRFSAERPKGSFSTLEIQRTEQGDSAMYLCASSLGVTATGGSPLHFGNGTRLTVT.